This T cell receptor (beta chain) was found in a study of blood T cell repertoires in COVID-19. In the study overall: T cells, B-cell-depleted T cells, or PBMCs provided the cDNA or gDNA that served as material.

TCRdb keeps only in-frame clones here, not all; method: immunoSEQ multiplex PCR. The sample gives 200,000 to 300,000 clones, approximately 88% of which show up once; about 0.7% is in the top ten. The sequence came from a human donor in a cohort sampled during active COVID-19. Sequencing was carried out using peripheral blood.

CDR3 in DNA: TGTGCCAGCAGTTTATTCAGGGGGCCAAATTCGCGCCCATCCTACGAGCAGTACTTC. Amino acids: CASSLFRGPNSRPSYEQYF. The gene calls are TRBV28 and TRBJ2-7, with TRBD1 identical over 8 bases. V shed 1 base and J 1 base; nucleotides not matched to a gene: 15. This CDR3 comprises 19 residues. Germline assignment: CDR1 MDHEN and CDR2 SYDVKM.